A selection of T cell receptor beta chains follows, all from one sample in a study of T cells in Graves' hyperthyroidism and ophthalmopathy. TCRdb analysed the multiplex PCR reads with MiXCR anew, one entry per CDR3 protein. The data hold 300,000 to 450,000 distinct CDR3 sequences, with 15% observed a single time. Sequenced: blood. The source of these receptors is a woman aged 25 to 45 with Graves' hyperthyroidism. Both conserved end residues are part of each CDR3. The order of the fields is V gene, clone size, J gene, D gene, CDR3 DNA, CDR3 protein. A D gene is named only where the DNA matches it firmly. Rows give clone size only sometimes, using once, few, many, or a class for an expanded clone.

TRBV3-1	many	TRBJ2-3	-	TGTGCCAGCAGCCAAGAGGTGGGCACAGATACGCAGTATTTT	CASSQEVGTDTQYF
TRBV18	-	TRBJ2-7	TRBD1	TGTGCCAGCTCATCGGGACAGGGGAACTACGAGCAGTACTTC	CASSSGQGNYEQYF
TRBV4-2	-	TRBJ2-5	TRBD2	TGTGCCAGCAGCCAACTGGCTAGCGGGAGTGAGACCCAGTACTTC	CASSQLASGSETQYF
TRBV10-2	many	TRBJ2-1	TRBD2	TGCGCCAGCGTAATAGCGGGCAGCTCCTACAATGAGCAGTTCTTC	CASVIAGSSYNEQFF
TRBV12-3/TRBV12-4	many	TRBJ1-1	-	TGTGCCAGCAGTTTGAAGGGTTGGGACACTGAAGCTTTCTTT	CASSLKGWDTEAFF
TRBV28	many	TRBJ2-7	-	TGTGCCAGCAGTCTGACAAACTCCTACGAGCAGTACTTC	CASSLTNSYEQYF
TRBV3-1	many	TRBJ2-3	-	TGTGCCAGCAGCCAAAGAGGGCAGCTAAAACTCGATACGCAGTATTTT	CASSQRGQLKLDTQYF
TRBV2	many	TRBJ1-6	-	TGTGCCAGCAGTCCCCTTGGACAGTTTCTCTATAATTCACCCCTCCACTTT	CASSPLGQFLYNSPLHF
TRBV6-1	few	TRBJ1-4	TRBD1	TGTGCCAGCAGACGAGGGGGGACAGGACGTGAAAAACTGTTTTTT	CASRRGGTGREKLFF
TRBV25-1	-	TRBJ2-5	TRBD2	TGTGCCAGCAGTGTCGAACTAGCGGGAGCGCGGGAGACCCAGTACTTC	CASSVELAGARETQYF
TRBV10-3	-	TRBJ1-1	TRBD1	TGTGCCATCAGGGGGACAGGGGGCTTGGATGAAGCTTTCTTT	CAIRGTGGLDEAFF
TRBV6-2/TRBV6-3	few	TRBJ1-6	-	TGTGCCAGCAGCCTCAACGGGGTAGAGACACCCCTCCACTTT	CASSLNGVETPLHF
TRBV28	-	TRBJ1-5	TRBD1	TGTGCCGGCAGTTCTAATAACAGGGGAAGACAGCCCCAGCATTTT	CAGSSNNRGRQPQHF
TRBV5-1	few	TRBJ1-1	-	TGCGCCAGCAGCTTGGCCGGTAGGGAGGGGGATGAAGCTTTCTTT	CASSLAGREGDEAFF
TRBV6-1	many	TRBJ2-7	TRBD2	TGTGCCAGCAGTCTCCGGGGCGGGAGTGGGGACGAGCAGTACTTC	CASSLRGGSGDEQYF
TRBV6-1	many	TRBJ2-3	TRBD1	TGTGCCAGCAGTGAACCGACAGGGAAGGGGATCACAGATACGCAGTATTTT	CASSEPTGKGITDTQYF
TRBV19	few	TRBJ2-6	-	TGTGCCAGTAGTCCCCAGGGAGATCGGGCCAACGTCCTGACTTTC	CASSPQGDRANVLTF
TRBV19	-	TRBJ2-1	TRBD1	TGTGCCAGCACCCGGGACAGGGTAGGTGAGCAGTTCTTC	CASTRDRVGEQFF
TRBV12-3/TRBV12-4	many	TRBJ1-6	-	TGTGCCAGCGTTGGGTGGGATTCACCCCTCCACTTT	CASVGWDSPLHF
TRBV28	many	TRBJ2-5	TRBD1	TGTGCCAGCAGTCATGACAGGGGACCAGAGACCCAGTACTTC	CASSHDRGPETQYF
TRBV6-1	-	TRBJ2-3	TRBD1	TGTGCCAGCAAGGCCAAGGCAGGGGGTTCTATTGGCACAGATACGCAGTATTTT	CASKAKAGGSIGTDTQYF
TRBV3-1	-	TRBJ2-1	TRBD2	TGTGCCAGCAGTAGGACTAGCCGTCTGCTCAATGAGCAGTTCTTC	CASSRTSRLLNEQFF
TRBV7-2	many	TRBJ2-3	-	TGTGCCAGCAGCCTCCCCCAGGGGAGCACAGATACGCAGTATTTT	CASSLPQGSTDTQYF
TRBV7-2	many	TRBJ2-5	-	TGTGCCAGCAGCAGGCGGATCCAAGAGACCCAGTACTTC	CASSRRIQETQYF
TRBV7-3	-	TRBJ2-3	-	TGTGCCAGCAGCCAACAGGGCGGCACATATACGCAGTATTTT	CASSQQGGTYTQYF
TRBV2	many	TRBJ2-7	TRBD2	TGTGCCAGCCCCGGGACTAGCGGGAGCGGCTCCTACGAGCAGTACTTC	CASPGTSGSGSYEQYF
TRBV5-1	few	TRBJ2-2	TRBD2	TGCGCCAGCAGCTCGGGACTAGCGGGTCTCGGCACCGGGGAGCTGTTTTTT	CASSSGLAGLGTGELFF
TRBV6-1	many	TRBJ1-1	-	TGTGCCAGCAGCCGGGACCTCGGGGGAACTGAAGCTTTCTTT	CASSRDLGGTEAFF
TRBV20-1	once	TRBJ2-7	-	TGCAGTGCTAGTTCGCAGGGCTTTTACGAGCAGTACTTC	CSASSQGFYEQYF
TRBV7-7	-	TRBJ2-7	-	TGTGCCAGCAGCCCGAATCGGGGGTACGAGCAGTACTTC	CASSPNRGYEQYF
TRBV20-1	-	TRBJ2-2	TRBD1	TGCAGTGCTAGGGGGGACAGGACTACATGGGAAACCGGGGAGCTGTTTTTT	CSARGDRTTWETGELFF
TRBV6-1	-	TRBJ2-2	-	TGTGCCAGCAGTGAAATACCGGGGGCGACCGGGGAGCTGTTTTTT	CASSEIPGATGELFF
TRBV11-2	many	TRBJ2-7	TRBD1	TGTGCCAGCAGACAAGACAGGGGGTACGAGCAGTACTTC	CASRQDRGYEQYF